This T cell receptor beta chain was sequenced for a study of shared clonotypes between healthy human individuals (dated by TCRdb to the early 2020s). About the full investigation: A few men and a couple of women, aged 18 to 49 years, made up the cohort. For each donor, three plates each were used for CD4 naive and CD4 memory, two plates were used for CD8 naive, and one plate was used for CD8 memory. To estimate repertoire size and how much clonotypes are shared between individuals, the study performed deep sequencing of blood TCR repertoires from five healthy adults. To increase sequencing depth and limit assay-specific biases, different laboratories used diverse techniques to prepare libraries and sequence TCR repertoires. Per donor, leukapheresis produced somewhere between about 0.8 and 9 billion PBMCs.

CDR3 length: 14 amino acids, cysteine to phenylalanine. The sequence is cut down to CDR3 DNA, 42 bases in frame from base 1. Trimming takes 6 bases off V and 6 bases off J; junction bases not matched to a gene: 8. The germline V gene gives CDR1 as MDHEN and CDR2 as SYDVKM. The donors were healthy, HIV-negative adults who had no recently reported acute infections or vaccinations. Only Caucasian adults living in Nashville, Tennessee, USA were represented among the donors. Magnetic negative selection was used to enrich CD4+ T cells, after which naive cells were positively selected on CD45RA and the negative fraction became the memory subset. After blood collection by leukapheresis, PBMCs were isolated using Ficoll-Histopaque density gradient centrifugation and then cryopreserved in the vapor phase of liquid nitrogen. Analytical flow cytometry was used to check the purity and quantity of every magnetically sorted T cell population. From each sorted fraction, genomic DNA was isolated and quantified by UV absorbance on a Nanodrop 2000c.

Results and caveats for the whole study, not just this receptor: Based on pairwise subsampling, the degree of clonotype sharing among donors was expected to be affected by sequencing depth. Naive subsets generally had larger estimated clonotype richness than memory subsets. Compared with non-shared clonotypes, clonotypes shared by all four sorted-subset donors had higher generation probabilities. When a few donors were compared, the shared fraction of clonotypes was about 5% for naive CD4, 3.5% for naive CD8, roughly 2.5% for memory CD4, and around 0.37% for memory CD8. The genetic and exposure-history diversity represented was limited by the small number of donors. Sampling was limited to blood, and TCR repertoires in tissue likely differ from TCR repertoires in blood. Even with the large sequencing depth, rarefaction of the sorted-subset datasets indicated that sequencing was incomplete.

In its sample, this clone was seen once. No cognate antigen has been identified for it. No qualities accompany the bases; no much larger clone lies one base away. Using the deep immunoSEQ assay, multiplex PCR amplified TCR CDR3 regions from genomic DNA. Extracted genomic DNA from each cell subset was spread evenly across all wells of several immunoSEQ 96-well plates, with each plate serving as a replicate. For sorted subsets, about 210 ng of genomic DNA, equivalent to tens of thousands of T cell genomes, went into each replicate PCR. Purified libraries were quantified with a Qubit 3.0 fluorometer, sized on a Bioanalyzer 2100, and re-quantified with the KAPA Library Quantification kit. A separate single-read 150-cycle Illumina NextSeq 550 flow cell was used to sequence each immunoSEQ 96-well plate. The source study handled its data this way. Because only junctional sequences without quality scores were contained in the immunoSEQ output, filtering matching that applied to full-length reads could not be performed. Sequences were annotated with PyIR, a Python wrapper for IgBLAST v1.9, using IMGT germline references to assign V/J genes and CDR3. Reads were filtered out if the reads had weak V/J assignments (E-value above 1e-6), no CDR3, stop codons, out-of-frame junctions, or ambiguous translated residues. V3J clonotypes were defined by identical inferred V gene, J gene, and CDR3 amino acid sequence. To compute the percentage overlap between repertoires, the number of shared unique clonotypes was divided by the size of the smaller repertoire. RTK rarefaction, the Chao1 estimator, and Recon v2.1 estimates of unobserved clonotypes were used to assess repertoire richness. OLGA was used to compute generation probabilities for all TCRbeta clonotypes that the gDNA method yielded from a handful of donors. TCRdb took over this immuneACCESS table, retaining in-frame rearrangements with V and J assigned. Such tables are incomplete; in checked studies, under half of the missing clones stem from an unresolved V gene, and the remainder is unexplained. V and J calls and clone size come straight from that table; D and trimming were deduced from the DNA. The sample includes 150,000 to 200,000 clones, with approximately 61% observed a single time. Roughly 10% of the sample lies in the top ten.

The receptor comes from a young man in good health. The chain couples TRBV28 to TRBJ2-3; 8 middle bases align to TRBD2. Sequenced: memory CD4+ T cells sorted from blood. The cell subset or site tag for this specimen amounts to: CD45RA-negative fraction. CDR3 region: CASRRRGAGDTQYF. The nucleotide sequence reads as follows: TGTGCCAGCAGAAGGCGGGGGGCGGGTGATACGCAGTATTTT.